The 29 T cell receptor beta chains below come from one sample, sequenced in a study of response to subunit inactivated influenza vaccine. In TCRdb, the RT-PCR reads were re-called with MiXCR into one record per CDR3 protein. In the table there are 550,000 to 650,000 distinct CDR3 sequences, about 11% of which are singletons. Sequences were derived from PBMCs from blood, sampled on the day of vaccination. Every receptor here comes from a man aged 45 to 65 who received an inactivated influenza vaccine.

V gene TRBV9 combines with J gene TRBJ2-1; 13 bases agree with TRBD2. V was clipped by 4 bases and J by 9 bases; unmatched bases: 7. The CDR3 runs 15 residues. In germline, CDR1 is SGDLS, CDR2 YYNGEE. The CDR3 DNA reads TGTGCCAGCAGCACCACTAGCGGGAGGGCCAGTGAGCAGTTCTTC. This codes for CASSTTSGRASEQFF.

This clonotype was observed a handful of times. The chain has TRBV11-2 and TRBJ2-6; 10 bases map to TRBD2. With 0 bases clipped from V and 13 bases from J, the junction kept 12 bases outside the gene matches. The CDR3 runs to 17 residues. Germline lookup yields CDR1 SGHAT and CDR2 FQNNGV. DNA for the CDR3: TGTGCCAGCAGCTTAGATCCTAGCGGGGGCCCTCCACGAGTCCTGACTTTC. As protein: CASSLDPSGGPPRVLTF.

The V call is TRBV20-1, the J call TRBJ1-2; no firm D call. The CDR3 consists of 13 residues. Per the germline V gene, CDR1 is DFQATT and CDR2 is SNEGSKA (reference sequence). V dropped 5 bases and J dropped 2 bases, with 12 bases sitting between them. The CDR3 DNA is TGCAGTGCTCAACCGCAGGAGAACTATGGCTACACCTTC. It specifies CSAQPQENYGYTF.

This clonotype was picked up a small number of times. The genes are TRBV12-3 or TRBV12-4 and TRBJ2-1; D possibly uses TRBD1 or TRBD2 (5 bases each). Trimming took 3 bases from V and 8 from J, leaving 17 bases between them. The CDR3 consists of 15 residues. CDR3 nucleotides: TGTGCCAGCAGTTTGGGACGGGCTGTTTTTGATGAGCAGTTCTTC. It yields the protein CASSLGRAVFDEQFF.

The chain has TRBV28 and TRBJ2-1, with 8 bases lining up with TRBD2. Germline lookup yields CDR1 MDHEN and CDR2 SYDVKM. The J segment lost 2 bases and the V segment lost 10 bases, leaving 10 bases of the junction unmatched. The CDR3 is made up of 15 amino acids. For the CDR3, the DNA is TGTGCCACTTACTTCGGACTAGCCGCCTACAATGAGCAGTTCTTC. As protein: CATYFGLAAYNEQFF.

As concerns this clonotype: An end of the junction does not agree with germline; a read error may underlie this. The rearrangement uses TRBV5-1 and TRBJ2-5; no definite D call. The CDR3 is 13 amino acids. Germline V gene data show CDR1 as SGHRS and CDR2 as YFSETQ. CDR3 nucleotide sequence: TGCGCCCGCAGCTTACCCTCCGGGGAGACCCAGTACTTC. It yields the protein CARSLPSGETQYF.

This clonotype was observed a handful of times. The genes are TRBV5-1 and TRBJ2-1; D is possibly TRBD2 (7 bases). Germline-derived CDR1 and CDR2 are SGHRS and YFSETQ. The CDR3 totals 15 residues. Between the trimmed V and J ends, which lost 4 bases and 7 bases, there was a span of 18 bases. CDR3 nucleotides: TGCGCCAGCAGCCTCACGGGGGGCCCCTTAAATGAGCAGTTCTTC. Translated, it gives CASSLTGGPLNEQFF.

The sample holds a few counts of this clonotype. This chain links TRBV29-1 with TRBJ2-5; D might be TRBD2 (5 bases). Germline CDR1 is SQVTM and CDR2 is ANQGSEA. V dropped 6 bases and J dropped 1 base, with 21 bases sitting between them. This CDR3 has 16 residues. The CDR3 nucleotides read TGCAGCGTCTCCGCCAGCGGTCGACGTCCCCAAGAGACCCAGTACTTC. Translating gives CSVSASGRRPQETQYF.

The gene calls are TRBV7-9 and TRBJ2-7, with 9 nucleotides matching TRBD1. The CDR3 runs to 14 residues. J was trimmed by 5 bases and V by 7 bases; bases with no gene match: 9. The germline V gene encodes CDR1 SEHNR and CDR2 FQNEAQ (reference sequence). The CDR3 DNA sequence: TGTGCCAGCACTCTAGACAGGGGGGTCGACGAGCAGTACTTC. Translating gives CASTLDRGVDEQYF.

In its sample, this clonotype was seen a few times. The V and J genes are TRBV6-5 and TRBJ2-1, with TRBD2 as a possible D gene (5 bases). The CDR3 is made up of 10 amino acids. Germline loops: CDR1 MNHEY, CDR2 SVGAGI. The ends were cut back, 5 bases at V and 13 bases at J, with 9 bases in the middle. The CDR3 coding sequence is TGTGCCAGCAGTACGGGGTTACAGTTCTTC. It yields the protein CASSTGLQFF.

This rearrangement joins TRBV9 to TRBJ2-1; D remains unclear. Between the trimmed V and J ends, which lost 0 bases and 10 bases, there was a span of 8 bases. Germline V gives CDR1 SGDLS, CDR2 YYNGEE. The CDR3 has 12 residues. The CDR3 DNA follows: TGTGCCAGCAGCGTAGGGCAGGACGAGCAGTTCTTC. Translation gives CASSVGQDEQFF.

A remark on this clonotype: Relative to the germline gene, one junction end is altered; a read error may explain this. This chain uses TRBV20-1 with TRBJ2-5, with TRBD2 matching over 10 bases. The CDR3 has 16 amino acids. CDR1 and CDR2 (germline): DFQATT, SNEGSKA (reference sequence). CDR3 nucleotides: TGCTGTGCTAGAGGGCTAGCGGGGGAGATACAAGAGACCCAGTACTTC. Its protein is CCARGLAGEIQETQYF.

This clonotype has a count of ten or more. In nucleotides, the CDR3 is TGTGCCAGCAGTTCTGCGACTAGCGGGGACAGAAAAGAGACCCAGTACTTC. It specifies CASSSATSGDRKETQYF. The rearrangement joins TRBV6-2 or TRBV6-3 to TRBJ2-5; TRBD2 agrees at 11 bases. V was pared by 4 bases and J by 3 bases, with 10 bases of the junction left unmatched. The germline CDR1 and CDR2 sequences are MNHEY and SVGEGT. The CDR3 is made up of 17 amino acids.

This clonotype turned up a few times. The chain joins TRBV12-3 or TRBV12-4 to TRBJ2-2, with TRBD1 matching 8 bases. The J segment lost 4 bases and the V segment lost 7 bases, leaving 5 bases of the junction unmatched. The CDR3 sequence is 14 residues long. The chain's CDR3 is CASTRQGSTGELFF. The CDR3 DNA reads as TGTGCCAGCACCAGACAGGGGAGCACCGGGGAGCTGTTTTTT.

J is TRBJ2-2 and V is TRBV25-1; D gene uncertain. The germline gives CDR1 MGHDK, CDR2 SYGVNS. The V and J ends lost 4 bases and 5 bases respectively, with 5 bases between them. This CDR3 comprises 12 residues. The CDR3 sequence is CASSGWTGELFF. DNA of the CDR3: TGTGCCAGCAGTGGATGGACCGGGGAGCTGTTTTTT.

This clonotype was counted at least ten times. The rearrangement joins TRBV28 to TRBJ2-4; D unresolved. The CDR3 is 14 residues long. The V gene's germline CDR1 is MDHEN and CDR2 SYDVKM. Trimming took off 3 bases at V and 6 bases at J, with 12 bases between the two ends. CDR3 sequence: CASSLGSRGNIQYF. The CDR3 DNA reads TGTGCCAGCAGTTTGGGGTCCCGTGGAAACATTCAGTACTTC.

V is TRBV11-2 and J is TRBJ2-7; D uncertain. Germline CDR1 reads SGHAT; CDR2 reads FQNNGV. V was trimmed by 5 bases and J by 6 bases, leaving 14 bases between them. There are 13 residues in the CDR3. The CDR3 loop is CASSLRLTSEQYF. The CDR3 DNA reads TGTGCCAGCAGCCTACGACTGACTTCCGAGCAGTACTTC.

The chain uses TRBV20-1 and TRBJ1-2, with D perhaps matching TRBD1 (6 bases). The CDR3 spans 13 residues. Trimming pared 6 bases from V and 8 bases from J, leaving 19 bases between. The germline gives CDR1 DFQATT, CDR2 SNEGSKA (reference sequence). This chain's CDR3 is CSATEQGVGGYTF. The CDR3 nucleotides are TGCAGTGCAACCGAACAGGGTGTAGGGGGCTACACCTTC.

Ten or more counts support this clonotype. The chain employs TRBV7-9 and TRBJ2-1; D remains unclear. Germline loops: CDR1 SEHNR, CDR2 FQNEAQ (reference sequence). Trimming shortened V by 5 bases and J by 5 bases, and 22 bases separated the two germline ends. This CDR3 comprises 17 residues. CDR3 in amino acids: CASSGTSGPKLNNEQFF. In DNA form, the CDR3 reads TGTGCCAGCAGCGGTACGTCCGGGCCCAAGTTAAACAATGAGCAGTTCTTC.

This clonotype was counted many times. In nucleotides, the CDR3 is TGTGCCAGCACTCCGCCCCTTTTGAACACCGGGGAGCTGTTTTTT. It is translated as CASTPPLLNTGELFF. The V call is TRBV28, the J call TRBJ2-2, with D uncertain. Germline V CDR1 and CDR2: MDHEN, SYDVKM. V lost 7 bases and J 1 base, leaving 13 bases between the germline ends. The CDR3 is made up of 15 amino acids.

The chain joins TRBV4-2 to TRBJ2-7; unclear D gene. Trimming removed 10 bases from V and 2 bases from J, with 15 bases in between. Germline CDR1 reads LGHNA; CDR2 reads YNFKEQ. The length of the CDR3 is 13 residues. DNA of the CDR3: TGTGCCATGAGCCCCGACCTCACCTACGAGCAGTACTTC. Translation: CAMSPDLTYEQYF.

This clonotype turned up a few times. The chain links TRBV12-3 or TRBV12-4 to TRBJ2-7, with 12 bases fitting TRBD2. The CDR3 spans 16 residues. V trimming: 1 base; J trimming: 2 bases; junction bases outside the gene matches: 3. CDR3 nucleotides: TGTGCCAGCAGTTTAGGTCCTAGCGGGGGGGCCTACGAGCAGTACTTC. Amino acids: CASSLGPSGGAYEQYF.

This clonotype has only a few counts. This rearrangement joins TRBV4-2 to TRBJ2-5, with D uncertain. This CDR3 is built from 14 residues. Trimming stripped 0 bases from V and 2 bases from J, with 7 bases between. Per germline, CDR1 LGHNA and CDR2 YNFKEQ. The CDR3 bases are TGTGCCAGCAGCCAAGATCGGAGTCAAGAGACCCAGTACTTC. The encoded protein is CASSQDRSQETQYF.

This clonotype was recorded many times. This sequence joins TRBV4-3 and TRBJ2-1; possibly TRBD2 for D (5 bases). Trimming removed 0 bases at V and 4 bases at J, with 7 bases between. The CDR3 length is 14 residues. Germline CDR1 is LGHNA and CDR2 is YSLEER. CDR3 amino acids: CASSQDSGYNEQFF. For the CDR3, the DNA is TGCGCCAGCAGCCAAGATTCGGGGTACAATGAGCAGTTCTTC.

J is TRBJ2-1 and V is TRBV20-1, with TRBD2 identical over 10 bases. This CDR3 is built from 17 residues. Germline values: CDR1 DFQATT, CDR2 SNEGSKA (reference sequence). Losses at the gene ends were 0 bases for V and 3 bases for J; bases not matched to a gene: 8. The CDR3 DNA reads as TGCAGTGCTAGAGATGCGGCTAGCGGGGGTTTCTACAATGAGCAGTTCTTC. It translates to CSARDAASGGFYNEQFF.

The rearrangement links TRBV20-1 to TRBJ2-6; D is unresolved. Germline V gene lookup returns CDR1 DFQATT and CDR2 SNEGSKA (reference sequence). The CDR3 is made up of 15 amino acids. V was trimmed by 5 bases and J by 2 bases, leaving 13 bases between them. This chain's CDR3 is CSAERSGTGANVLTF. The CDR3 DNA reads TGCAGTGCTGAGAGGTCAGGAACTGGGGCCAACGTCCTGACTTTC.

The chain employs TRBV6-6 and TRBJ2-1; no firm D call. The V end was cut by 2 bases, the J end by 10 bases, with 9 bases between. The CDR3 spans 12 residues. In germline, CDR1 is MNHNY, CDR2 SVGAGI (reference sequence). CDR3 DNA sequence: TGTGCCAGCAGTTACGATAGGGCAGAGCAGTTCTTC. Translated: CASSYDRAEQFF.

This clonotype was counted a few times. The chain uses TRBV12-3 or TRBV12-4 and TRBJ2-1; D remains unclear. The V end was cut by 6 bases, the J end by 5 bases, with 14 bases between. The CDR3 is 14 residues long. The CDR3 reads CASSPLRYHNEQFF. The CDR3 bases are TGTGCCAGCAGCCCCCTTAGATATCACAATGAGCAGTTCTTC.

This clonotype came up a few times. In DNA, the CDR3 is TGCGCCAGCAGCCAAGGGGTCGAACTGGCCTACGAGCAGTACTTC. Its protein product is CASSQGVELAYEQYF. The chain combines TRBV4-3 with TRBJ2-7, with no clear D. The germline V and J ends were trimmed by 1 base and 2 bases, with 12 bases remaining between them. The length of the CDR3 is 15 residues. Germline CDR1 and CDR2: LGHNA and YSLEER.